The 9 T cell receptor beta chains below were found in one sample sequenced in a study of tumor-infiltrating lymphocytes in primary liver carcinoma. Unsorted bulk tissue of about 17-32 mg yielded co-extracted RNA and DNA. Using a constant-region primer together with ProtoScript II reverse transcriptase, TCR beta cDNA was made from 500 to 650 ng of total RNA. Amplification in three nested multiplex PCR rounds with slightly modified ARM-PCR gave rise to TCR beta libraries. The first two PCR rounds used TRBV1-TRBV30 primers with a Cbeta primer, about 9 cycles each. MiXCR was run by TCRdb on the multiplex PCR reads, yielding one entry per CDR3 protein. The sample contains tens of thousands of distinct CDR3 sequences, approximately 70% of which appear only once. The sequencing sample was made of liver tumor tissue from sampling region 1. Subset of the sample: tumor region T1, superior pole. The receptors here all came from a man between 40 and 49 years old with primary liver carcinoma and hepatitis B virus infection.

This clonotype has a count of ten or more. V is TRBV20-1 and J is TRBJ1-1; possibly TRBD1 for D (5 bases). V lost 6 bases to trimming and J lost 1 base, with 12 bases between them. Germline CDR1 reads DFQATT; CDR2 reads SNEGSKA (reference sequence). The CDR3 consists of 13 residues. The CDR3 sequence: CSAPGEGNTEAFF. CDR3 DNA: TGCAGTGCCCCGGGGGAGGGGAACACTGAAGCTTTCTTT.

Worth noting for this clonotype: A much larger clone lies one base from this, so it may be a read error. This chain joins TRBV20-1 and TRBJ2-7, with D possibly matching TRBD2 (5 bases). Germline lookup yields CDR1 DFQATT and CDR2 SNEGSKA (reference sequence). CDR3 length equals 13 residues. CDR3 amino acids: CSARVPQRWEQCF. DNA of the CDR3: TGCAGTGCTAGGGTCCCCCAAAGATGGGAGCAGTGCTTC.

About this clonotype: Compared with germline, one end of the junction differs, possibly owing to a read error. The CDR3: CASSLYVGSPDRQYF. CDR3 nucleotides: TGTGCCAGCAGCCTGTATGTTGGGAGTCCAGATAGGCAGTATTTT. V is TRBV11-2 and J is TRBJ2-3; TRBD2 might be the D (5 bases). Looked up from germline, CDR1 is SGHAT and CDR2 is FQNNGV. The CDR3 extends over 15 amino acids.

With regard to this clonotype: The junction shows a germline mismatch at one end, possibly a read error. V usage is TRBV11-2 and J usage is TRBJ2-1; 9 positions match TRBD2. The CDR3 has 15 residues. Per the germline V gene, CDR1 is SGHAT and CDR2 is FQNNGV. CDR3 coding DNA: TGTGCCAGCTTAGAGCTCCTAGCGGGAATGAATGAGCAGTTGTTC. Amino acids: CASLELLAGMNEQLF.

Turning to this clonotype: A much larger clone differs from this one at a single base, so this may be a read error. This CDR3 is missing its conserved last phenylalanine or tryptophan, likely due to a read error. The gene calls are TRBV6-2 or TRBV6-3 and TRBJ1-1, with a tentative D call TRBD1 (6 bases). This CDR3 has 12 residues. Germline V gene data show CDR1 as MNHEY and CDR2 as SVGEGT. Trimming removed 6 bases at V and 7 bases at J, with 12 bases between. CDR3: CASRGRGGEAFI. DNA of the CDR3: TGTGCCAGCAGGGGGAGGGGGGGTGAAGCTTTCATT.

The chain employs TRBV6-5 and TRBJ2-7; D gene unclear. This CDR3 is 16 amino acids long. Germline V CDR1 and CDR2: MNHEY, SVGAGI. V was shortened by 6 bases and J by 4 bases, with 22 bases between the two germline ends. The CDR3 loop reads CASRPGRAVSSYEQYF. In DNA form, the CDR3 reads TGTGCCAGCAGGCCCGGACGGGCAGTATCCTCTTACGAGCAGTACTTC.

Comments on this clonotype: A junction end diverges from the germline sequence, so it may reflect a read error. The V gene is TRBV11-2, the J gene TRBJ2-3; TRBD1 matches at 9 bases. Germline V gene data show CDR1 as SGHAT and CDR2 as FQNNGV. The CDR3 runs 15 residues. The CDR3 protein is CTSNLPGQGLDTQYF. The DNA of the CDR3 is TGTACCAGCAACTTACCCGGACAGGGGCTGGATACGCAGTATTTT. The full variable domain, completed using reference TRBV11-2 and TRBJ2-3, is EAGVAQSPRYKIIEKRQSVAFWCNPISGHATLYWYQQILGQGPKLLIQFQNNGVVDDSQLPKDRFSAERLKGVDSTLKIQPAKLEDSAVYLCTSNLPGQGLDTQYFGPGTRLTVL.

As for this clonotype: A much larger clone lies a single base off, so this may be a read error. The rearrangement links TRBV6-6 to TRBJ2-3, with D unresolved. CDR1 is MNHNY and CDR2 is SVGAGI in the germline V gene (reference sequence). V was cut by 5 bases and J by 2 bases, with 11 bases left in between. CDR3 length equals 14 residues. CDR3 DNA sequence: TGTGCCAGCAGTCCTGCCTACTTCACAGATACGCAGTATTTT. It yields the protein CASSPAYFTDTQYF.

The J gene is TRBJ2-7, the V gene TRBV5-1; TRBD2 matches 7 bases. Germline V gene data show CDR1 as SGHRS and CDR2 as YFSETQ. The CDR3 extends over 14 amino acids. The CDR3 loop is CARSLSGGSYEQYF. CDR3 bases: TGCGCTAGGAGCTTGTCGGGAGGCTCATACGAGCAGTACTTC.